Listed below are T cell receptor beta chains from one sample, sequenced in a study of cytotoxic CD8 clonotypes in ibrutinib-treated CLL. TCRdb keeps only in-frame clones here, not all; method: immunoSEQ multiplex PCR. The sample holds over 200,000 clones, approximately 79% seen once. The specimen comprised PBMCs, sampled after 12 months of ibrutinib treatment. All receptors derive from a human donor with chronic lymphocytic leukemia. The conserved cysteine and the conserved F or W are not part of the CDR3 here.

v_call cdr3_aa
TRBV10-1 ASSESNPNQPQH
TRBV25-1 ASSDVYYGYT
TRBV10-1 ASARASELSEQF
TRBV28 ASRISGTTYEQY
TRBV5-6 ASSLVTGRMNTGELF
TRBV15 ATSSRSGDYGYT
TRBV5-1 ASANWEGGNYGYT
TRBV10-1 ASSEMGTSGNTIY
TRBV6-1 ASSEASQPQH
TRBV28 ASSVINFWGSSYEQY
TRBV13 ASSFHPRLARGRTDTQY
TRBV6-1 ASSERHLNEKLF
TRBV5-1 ASGQPGHEKLF
TRBV6-5 ASSYGGAAGELF
TRBV5-4 ASSLDWQGTYEQY
TRBV6-1 ASSVGYEDTEAF
TRBV15 ATSTESPRETQY
TRBV14 ASRRGGTYEQY
TRBV5-1 ASSSQGPGGYT
TRBV7-9 AILPAQNTEAF
TRBV19 ASSIGTSLRETQY
TRBV28 ASSLSGTSGRQVGEF
TRBV5-4 ASSLGRRLNTEAF
TRBV2 ASSEAGSLYYGYT
TRBV4-1 ASSQGNPPYEQY
TRBV5-1 ASGTPRTGEAF
TRBV7-6 ASGENTEAF
TRBV29-1 SVRTGGHQETQY
TRBV23-1 ASSLRPGRLCEQY
TRBV6-6 ASSLYGAHLQPQH
TRBV5-1 ASSWAGGKVPNEQF
TRBV2 ASNLYGTATYEQY
TRBV5-1 ASSLPSSSGTGELF
TRBV29-1 SVVVRGRETQY
TRBV27 ASCRWVTPPHSNQPQH
TRBV6-4 ASSPTGTGGIEQF
TRBV21-1 ASSKVETGDRWETQY
TRBV28 ASLGQGGETQY
TRBV15 ATSRDGTFEQY
TRBV13 ASSPGLAGSYEQY
TRBV6-5 ASKVTGNYEQY
TRBV4-1 ASSQGSGLKSYEQY
TRBV2 ASRRDGTEAF
TRBV7-6 ASSLDGVHSYEQY
TRBV29-1 SAKGPQVEAF
TRBV7-9 ASSLGGGGPTGELF
TRBV2 ASVRTGNTEAF
TRBV7-9 ASSRTQHEQY